The 10 T cell receptor beta chains listed next were all sequenced from one sample in a study of read filtering for tumor transcriptome and immune sequencing (TCRdb year 2020). Sequencer: Illumina HiSeq 4000. The Immunoverse kit was used to build TCR libraries from roughly 0.4 ug RNA, with molecular barcoded adaptors covering alpha/delta and beta/gamma chains. TCRdb trimmed public reads at Q25 via fastp, called clones via MiXCR and kept in-frame beta chains. Each CDR3 protein appears once, grouped with its most common genes and DNA. This sample lists more than 100,000 distinct CDR3 sequences; roughly 13% were detected once. Of the sample, 8% to 13% is held by the ten largest clones. Sequenced input: a population of CD138-negative cells sorted from bone marrow. This sample's cell subset or site label indicates: bone marrow mononuclear cells depleted of CD138+ plasma/myeloma cells by negative magnetic selection. These receptor sequences come from a donor over 35 with multiple myeloma.

Points on this clonotype: This is likely an artifact of a read error, given a far larger clone one base away. The rearrangement uses TRBV6-1 and TRBJ2-7, with D possibly being TRBD2 (5 bases). The J call may be wrong; the DNA end is better matched by TRBJ2-1. Germline V CDR1 and CDR2: MNHNS, SASEGT. The CDR3 runs 14 residues. CDR3 region: CAGTIGGALGEQFF. CDR3 nucleotides: TGTGCCGGCACTATAGGAGGAGCCCTCGGGGAGCAGTTCTTC.

This clonotype was seen ten or more times. V and J are TRBV28 and TRBJ1-1; the D gene is possibly TRBD1 (5 bases). Deletions cut 8 bases from V and 10 bases from J, with 8 bases between. CDR3 length equals 9 residues. The germline CDR1 and CDR2 sequences are MDHEN and SYDVKM. CDR3: CASGATAFF. The CDR3 DNA follows: TGTGCCAGCGGGGCAACAGCTTTCTTT.

There are many counts of this clonotype. The rearrangement joins TRBV7-9 to TRBJ2-1; D may be TRBD1 or TRBD2 (5 bases each). Germline V lookup: CDR1 SEHNR, CDR2 FQNEAQ (reference sequence). There are 16 residues in the CDR3. V shed 2 bases and J shed 5 bases, with 16 bases lying between them. The CDR3 here is CASSLTGDYPHNEQFF. Here the CDR3 DNA reads TGTGCCAGCAGCTTAACAGGCGACTACCCGCACAATGAGCAGTTCTTC.

With regard to this clonotype: This may arise from a read error, as a much more abundant clone is one base away. Here the CDR3 omits its conserved ending phenylalanine or tryptophan, so a read error is the likely source. The gene calls are TRBV20-1 and TRBJ2-3, with 8 bases that match TRBD2. The germline gives CDR1 DFQATT, CDR2 SNEGSKA (reference sequence). The CDR3 covers 15 residues. The trim removed 5 bases at V and 2 bases at J, leaving 9 bases unmatched. CDR3 region: CSAPRAGDPTDTQYL. CDR3 bases: TGCAGTGCTCCTAGAGCGGGGGACCCCACAGATACGCAGTATCTT.

This clonotype was observed at least ten times. The chain uses TRBV27 and TRBJ2-7; 10 nucleotides agree with TRBD1. Per germline, CDR1 MNHEY and CDR2 SMNVEV (reference sequence). V lost 5 bases to trimming and J lost 0 bases; unmatched junction nucleotides: 7. This CDR3 is built from 16 residues. This chain's CDR3 is CASSKIGQGVSYEQYF. The CDR3 nucleotides are TGTGCCAGCAGTAAAATCGGACAGGGGGTCTCCTACGAGCAGTACTTC.

The V and J genes are TRBV4-1 and TRBJ1-5; no clear D gene. This CDR3 is built from 15 residues. V shed 0 bases and J shed 2 bases, with 8 bases lying between them. In germline, CDR1 is MGHRA, CDR2 YSYEKL. The DNA of the CDR3 is TGCGCCAGCAGCCAAGAGGGCAGCGGCAATCAGCCCCAGCATTTT. Protein sequence: CASSQEGSGNQPQHF.

The sample holds many counts of this clonotype. The gene calls are TRBV5-4 and TRBJ2-1, with no clear D. Trimming left V 0 bases short and J 6 bases short, with 4 bases between. This CDR3 has 12 amino acids. CDR1 and CDR2 from the germline V gene are SGHNT and YYREEE (reference sequence). The CDR3 spells CASSLGGNEQFF. The CDR3 DNA reads TGTGCCAGCAGCTTGGGGGGCAATGAGCAGTTCTTC.

CDR3 protein: CASSQDRPPRQFF. The CDR3 coding sequence is TGTGCCAGCAGCCAAGATAGGCCCCCTCGGCAGTTCTTC. This sequence joins TRBV4-2 and TRBJ2-1; D gene unclear. The CDR3 loop spans 13 amino acids. The V gene lost 0 bases and the J gene lost 12 bases, with 12 bases spanning the gap. Germline V lookup: CDR1 LGHNA, CDR2 YNFKEQ.

This clonotype appeared many times. DNA of the CDR3: TGCAGCGTTGAGACAGACAACTATGGCTACACCTTC. Its protein product is CSVETDNYGYTF. The chain has TRBV29-1 and TRBJ1-2; D perhaps matches TRBD1 (5 bases). CDR1 is SQVTM, CDR2 ANQGSEA, per germline. Trimming shortened V by 3 bases and J by 2 bases, and 7 bases separated the two germline ends. CDR3 length: 12 residues.

This clonotype occurred a few times. V is TRBV3-1 and J is TRBJ1-5, with 7 bases matching TRBD1. This CDR3 comprises 14 residues. Germline V lookup: CDR1 LGHDT, CDR2 YNNKEL (reference sequence). The V segment lost 5 bases and the J segment 1 base; nucleotides outside the gene matches: 2. The CDR3 nucleotides are TGTGCCAGCAGCGGGACAGCGAGCAATCAGCCCCAGCATTTT. Translation: CASSGTASNQPQHF. The full variable domain, rest sourced from reference TRBV3-1 and TRBJ1-5, is DTAVSQTPKYLVTQMGNDKSIKCEQNLGHDTMYWYKQDSKKFLKIMFSYNNKELIINETVPNRFSPKSPDKAHLNLHINSLELGDSAVYFCASSGTASNQPQHFGDGTRLSIL.